The clone carrying this TCR beta chain appeared a few times. The antigen remains undetermined. These data come from a study of response to subunit inactivated influenza vaccine. Overall study findings and caveats: The authors put forward the suggestion that each seasonal influenza vaccination may bring in only a limited number of new T cells.

The CDR3 consists of 16 residues. V lost 0 bases to trimming and J lost 7 bases, with 14 bases between them. From germline, CDR1 is SGHRS and CDR2 YFSETQ. TCRdb fed the RT-PCR reads into MiXCR, producing one record per CDR3 protein. The table records 650,000 or so distinct CDR3 sequences, less than 15% of them present only once. The TCR comes from a man aged 50 or older who received an inactivated influenza vaccine. The chain is built from TRBV5-1 and TRBJ1-6; D uncertain. Sequences were derived from PBMCs from blood, sampled roughly 2 weeks before vaccination. The CDR3 DNA is TGCGCCAGCAGCTTGGAGCCGGACGGAGCGAATTCACCCCTCCACTTT. It codes for CASSLEPDGANSPLHF. The whole variable domain, filled in from reference TRBV5-1 and TRBJ1-6, reads KAGVTQTPRYLIKTRGQQVTLSCSPISGHRSVSWYQQTPGQGLQFLFEYFSETQRNKGNFPGRFSGRQFSNSRSEMNVSTLELGDSALYLCASSLEPDGANSPLHFGNGTRLTVT.